This T cell receptor (beta chain) derives from a study of T cells in Graves' hyperthyroidism and ophthalmopathy. Study as a whole: Peripheral blood was obtained at initial diagnosis, preceding any treatment.

Amplified TCR beta CDR3 regions derived from RNA transcripts. A first-round RT-PCR of the TCR CDR3 used the HTBI primer set. TCRdb reprocessed the multiplex PCR reads with MiXCR, giving one entry per CDR3 protein. The table lists roughly 720,000 distinct CDR3 sequences, 15% to 20% of them singletons, with roughly 15% in the top ten. This clonotype was observed many times. The germline gives CDR1 MDHEN, CDR2 SYDVKM. This CDR3 has 14 amino acids. Deletions cut 5 bases from V and 3 bases from J, with 14 bases between. Stable disease denoted Graves' hyperthyroidism without ophthalmopathy progression within 18 months. Hyperthyroidism was newly diagnosed in patients aged 18 to 65 (duration under 2 months).

The TCR comes from a man aged 45-65 years with Graves' hyperthyroidism. The sequenced material came from blood. The chain carries TRBV28 and TRBJ2-7; maybe TRBD1 (5 bases). The CDR3: CASSNTGEGYEQYF. Here the CDR3 DNA reads TGTGCCAGCAGTAATACAGGTGAAGGCTACGAGCAGTACTTC.